The 9 T cell receptor beta chains below were found in one sample sequenced in a study of T cells after yellow fever vaccination. TCRdb re-analysed the 5' RACE reads in MiXCR, keeping a single row per CDR3 protein. The sample lists 500,000 to 650,000 distinct CDR3 sequences; about a sixth were seen once. This specimen was PBMCs, taken 5 to 6 days after the first yellow fever vaccination. Receptors were obtained from a man aged 18 to 30 who received the YFV17D yellow fever vaccine.

V gene TRBV12-3 or TRBV12-4 combines with J gene TRBJ1-5; TRBD1 matches at 9 bases. The CDR3 sequence is 15 residues long. V gave up 5 bases and J gave up 7 bases; unmatched junction bases: 9. CDR3 in DNA: TGTGCCAGCAGTAGAGACAGGGGGGGCCACCAGCCCCAGCATTTT. Its protein is CASSRDRGGHQPQHF.

This clonotype was picked up a small number of times. The J gene is TRBJ1-6, the V gene TRBV23-1; 8 positions match TRBD1. TRBV23-1 is an ORF, and what it does is uncertain. V trimming: 3 bases; J trimming: 3 bases; junction bases outside the gene matches: 10. The CDR3 spans 18 residues. In DNA form, the CDR3 reads TGCGCCAGCAGTCACCGCTGGACAGGGCGAAACTATAATTCACCCCTCCACTTT. The encoded protein is CASSHRWTGRNYNSPLHF.

The V and J genes are TRBV5-4 and TRBJ1-2; D possibly corresponds to TRBD1 (5 bases). CDR1 SGHNT and CDR2 YYREEE come from the germline V gene (reference sequence). Trimming shortened V by 4 bases and J by 1 base, and 17 bases separated the two germline ends. The CDR3 has 16 residues. CDR3 protein: CASSQKVDISNYGYTF. The CDR3, as DNA: TGTGCCAGCAGCCAGAAGGTGGACATTAGTAACTATGGCTACACCTTC.

The chain couples TRBV19 to TRBJ2-2, with D tentatively TRBD2 (6 bases). The germline V gene has CDR1 LNHDA and CDR2 SQIVND (reference sequence). V dropped 0 bases and J dropped 3 bases, with 11 bases sitting between them. CDR3 length equals 16 residues. The CDR3 DNA reads as TGTGCCAGTAGTATAGAGGAACTAGCTTACACCGGGGAGCTGTTTTTT. Translating it yields CASSIEELAYTGELFF.

This clonotype was observed many times. Mismatch with germline at one junction end may stem from a read error. The J gene is TRBJ2-5, the V gene TRBV6-5, with D maybe TRBD2 (5 bases). The germline gives CDR1 MNHEY, CDR2 SVGAGI. This CDR3 spans 10 amino acids. This CDR3 is CASGRETQYF. The CDR3 coding sequence is TGCGCCAGCGGCCGTGAGACCCAGTACTTC.

This clonotype was counted a few times. The rearrangement joins TRBV7-9 to TRBJ1-1; D remains unclear. This CDR3 spans 13 amino acids. Trimming removed 4 bases from V and 5 bases from J, with 11 bases in between. In germline, CDR1 is SEHNR, CDR2 FQNEAQ (reference sequence). The CDR3 coding sequence is TGTGCCAGCAGCTACCGGGTCAGGACTGAAGCTTTCTTT. It encodes CASSYRVRTEAFF.

This clonotype has a handful of counts. The CDR3 DNA reads TGCGCCAGCGGACCCCTGGCAGATACGCAGTATTTT. Translating gives CASGPLADTQYF. This sequence joins TRBV10-1 and TRBJ2-3; D uncertain. The CDR3 covers 12 residues. V lost 8 bases to trimming and J lost 4 bases, with 10 bases between them. Germline assignment: CDR1 WNHNN and CDR2 SYGVQD (reference sequence).

This clonotype was recorded many times. The chain employs TRBV11-2 and TRBJ1-3; D gene uncertain. V was cut by 3 bases and J by 0 bases, with 12 bases left in between. The germline V gene has CDR1 SGHAT and CDR2 FQNNGV. The CDR3 is made up of 16 amino acids. CDR3 sequence: CASSFGFLSSGNTIYF. DNA for the CDR3: TGTGCCAGCAGCTTCGGATTCCTCTCCTCTGGAAACACCATATATTTT.

This clonotype has more than one count but fewer than ten. The chain has TRBV12-3 or TRBV12-4 and TRBJ2-3; D not certain. The CDR3 is made up of 13 amino acids. V dropped 6 bases and J dropped 2 bases, with 9 bases sitting between them. The DNA of the CDR3 is TGTGCCAGCAGACCTGACACCACAGATACGCAGTATTTT. It encodes CASRPDTTDTQYF.